The sequence of this T cell receptor (beta chain) was determined in a study of blood T cell repertoires in COVID-19. The overall study: Collection of acute and convalescent COVID-19 samples took place in the United States, Italy and Spain.

Researchers sorted participants into cohorts using their self-reported clinical history. Original processing methods: Estimation of nucleated cell counts relied on the amplification of reference gene primers. Sequenced by immunoSEQ multiplex PCR; TCRdb stores in-frame clones only, minus some. Clone size and V and J calls were adopted from that table, with D and trimming inferred from the DNA. The sample lists about 290,000 clones; around 90% were seen once. The clonotype was recovered from a woman aged 40 to 55 who had recovered from COVID-19. Sample: PBMCs or T cells enriched from blood (not recorded which).

The chain's CDR3 is CASRIQGYYGYTF. The CDR3 DNA is TGTGCCAGTAGGATACAGGGGTACTATGGCTACACCTTC. The V gene is TRBV19, the J gene TRBJ1-2; TRBD1 aligns across 7 bases. Trimming removed 6 bases from V and 3 bases from J; junction bases left unmatched: 4. Germline V CDR1 and CDR2: LNHDA, SQIVND (reference sequence). The CDR3 loop spans 13 amino acids.